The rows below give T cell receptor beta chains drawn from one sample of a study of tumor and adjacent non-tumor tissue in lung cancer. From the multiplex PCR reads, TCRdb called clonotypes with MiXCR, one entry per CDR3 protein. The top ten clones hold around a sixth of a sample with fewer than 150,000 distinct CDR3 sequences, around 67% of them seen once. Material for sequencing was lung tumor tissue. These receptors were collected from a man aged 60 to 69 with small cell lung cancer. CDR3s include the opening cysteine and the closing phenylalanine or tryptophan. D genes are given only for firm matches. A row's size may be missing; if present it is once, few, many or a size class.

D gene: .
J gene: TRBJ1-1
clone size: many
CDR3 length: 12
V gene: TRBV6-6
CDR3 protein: CASSYPERSAFF
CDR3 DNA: TGTGCCAGCAGTTACCCCGAAAGGTCGGCTTTCTTT

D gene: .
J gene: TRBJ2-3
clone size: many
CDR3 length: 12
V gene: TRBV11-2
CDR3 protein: CASSQNTDTQYF
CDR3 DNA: TGTGCCAGCAGCCAGAACACAGATACGCAGTATTTT

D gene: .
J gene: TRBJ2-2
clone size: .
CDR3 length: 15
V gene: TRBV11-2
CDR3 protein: CASSLFFGNTGELFF
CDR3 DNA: TGTGCCAGCAGCTTATTCTTCGGCAACACCGGGGAGCTCTTTTTT

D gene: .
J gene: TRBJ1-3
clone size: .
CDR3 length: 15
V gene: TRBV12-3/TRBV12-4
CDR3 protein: CVSSLRGSSGNTIYF
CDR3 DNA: TGTGTCAGCAGTTTGCGGGGGAGCTCTGGAAACACCATATATTTT

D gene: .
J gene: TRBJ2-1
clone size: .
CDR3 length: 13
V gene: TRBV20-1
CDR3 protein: CSASRATHNEQFF
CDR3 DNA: TGCAGTGCTTCCCGGGCCACTCACAATGAGCAGTTCTTC

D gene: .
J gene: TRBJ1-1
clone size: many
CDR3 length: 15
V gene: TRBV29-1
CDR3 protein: CSVAKEQGRYTEAFF
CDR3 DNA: TGCAGCGTGGCTAAGGAACAGGGTCGGTACACTGAAGCTTTCTTT

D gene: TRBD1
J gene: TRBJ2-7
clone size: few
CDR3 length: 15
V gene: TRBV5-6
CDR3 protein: CASRRNRDRAYEQYF
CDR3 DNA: TGTGCCAGCAGACGCAACCGGGACAGGGCCTACGAGCAGTACTTC

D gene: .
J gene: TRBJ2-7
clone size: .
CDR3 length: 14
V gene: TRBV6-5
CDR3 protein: CAISYSVAHYKQYF
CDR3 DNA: TGTGCCATCAGTTACTCTGTGGCACACTACAAGCAGTACTTC

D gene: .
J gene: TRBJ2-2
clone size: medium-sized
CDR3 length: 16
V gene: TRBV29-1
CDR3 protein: CSVQGTLTSNTGELFF
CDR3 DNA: TGCAGCGTCCAGGGGACTTTGACTTCGAACACCGGGGAGCTGTTTTTT

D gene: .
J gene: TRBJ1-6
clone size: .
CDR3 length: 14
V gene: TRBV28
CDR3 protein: CASRGRSYNSPLHF
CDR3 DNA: TGTGCCAGCAGAGGTAGGAGTTATAATTCACCCCTCCACTTT

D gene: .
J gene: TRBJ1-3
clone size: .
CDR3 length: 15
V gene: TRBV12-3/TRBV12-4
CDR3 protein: CAGSLLGSSGNTIYF
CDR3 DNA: TGTGCCGGCAGTTTACTCGGGAGCTCTGGAAACACCATATATTTT

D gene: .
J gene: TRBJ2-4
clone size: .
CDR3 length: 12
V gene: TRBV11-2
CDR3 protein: CTSNRTQEIQYF
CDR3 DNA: TGTACCAGCAACCGGACCCAGGAGATTCAGTACTTC

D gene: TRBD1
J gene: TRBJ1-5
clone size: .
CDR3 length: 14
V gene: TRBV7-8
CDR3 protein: CANSLDRGDQPLHF
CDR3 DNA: TGTGCCAACAGCTTAGACAGGGGGGATCAGCCCCTGCATTTT

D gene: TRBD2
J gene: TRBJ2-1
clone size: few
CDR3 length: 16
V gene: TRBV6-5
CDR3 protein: CASSDRGRAAYNEQFF
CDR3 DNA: TGTGCCAGCAGCGACCGCGGGAGGGCAGCCTACAATGAGCAGTTCTTC

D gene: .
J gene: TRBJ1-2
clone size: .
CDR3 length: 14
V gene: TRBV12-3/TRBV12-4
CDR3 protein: CVSRPPGGDYGYTF
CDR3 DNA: TGTGTCAGCAGACCCCCCGGTGGGGACTATGGCTACACCTTC

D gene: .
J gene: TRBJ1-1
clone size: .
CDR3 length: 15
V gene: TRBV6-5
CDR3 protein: CASSYSTRGPHMAFF
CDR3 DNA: TGTGCCAGCAGTTACTCCACACGGGGCCCCCATATGGCTTTCTTT

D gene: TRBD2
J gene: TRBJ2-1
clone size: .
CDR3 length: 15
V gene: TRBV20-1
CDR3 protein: CSARSSGPSYNEQFF
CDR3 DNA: TGTAGTGCTAGAAGTAGCGGGCCTTCCTACAATGAGCAGTTCTTC

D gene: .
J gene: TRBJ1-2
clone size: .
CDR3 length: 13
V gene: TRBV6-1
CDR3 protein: CVSSVPGDMVIPF
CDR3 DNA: TGTGTCAGCAGTGTTCCCGGAGACATGGTGATACCCTTC

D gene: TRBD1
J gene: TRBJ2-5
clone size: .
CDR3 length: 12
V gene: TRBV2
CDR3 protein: CANMTGEETQYF
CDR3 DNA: TGTGCCAACATGACAGGGGAAGAGACCCAGTACTTC

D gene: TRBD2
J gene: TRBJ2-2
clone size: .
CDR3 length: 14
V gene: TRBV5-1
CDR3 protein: CASNVAGNTGELFF
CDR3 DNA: TGCGCCAGCAATGTAGCGGGGAACACCGGGGAGCTGTTTTTT

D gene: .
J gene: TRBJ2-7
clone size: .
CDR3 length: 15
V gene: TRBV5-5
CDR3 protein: CASSLEGGGLAGQYF
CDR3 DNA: TGTGCCAGCAGCTTGGAAGGTGGAGGGTTGGCCGGGCAGTATTTC

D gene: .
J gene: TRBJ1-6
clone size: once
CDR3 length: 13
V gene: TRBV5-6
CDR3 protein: CASSLYRDLPLHF
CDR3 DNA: TGTGCCAGCAGCTTGTACAGAGATTTACCCCTCCACTTT

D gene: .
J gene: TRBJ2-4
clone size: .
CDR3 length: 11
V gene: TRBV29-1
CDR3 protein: CSVTGGSIKYF
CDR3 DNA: TGCAGCGTCACGGGTGGGAGCATTAAGTACTTC

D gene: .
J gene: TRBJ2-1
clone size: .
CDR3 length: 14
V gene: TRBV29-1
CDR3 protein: CSVEPRDAPGKQFF
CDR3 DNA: TGCAGCGTTGAACCCCGGGACGCCCCCGGTAAGCAGTTCTTC

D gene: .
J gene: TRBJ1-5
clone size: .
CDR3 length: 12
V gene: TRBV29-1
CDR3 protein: CSVGGFTDTQHF
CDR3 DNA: TGCAGCGTAGGAGGTTTCACAGATACGCAGCATTTT

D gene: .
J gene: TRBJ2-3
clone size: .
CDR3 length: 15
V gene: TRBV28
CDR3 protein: CASSPKAARTDTQHF
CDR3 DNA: TGTGCCAGCAGTCCAAAGGCGGCTCGCACAGATACGCAACATTTT

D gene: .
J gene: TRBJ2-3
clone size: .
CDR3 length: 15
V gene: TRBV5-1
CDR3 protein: CASSLARTCTDTQYF
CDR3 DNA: TGCGCCAGCAGCTTGGCCAGGACATGCACAGATACGCAGTATTTT

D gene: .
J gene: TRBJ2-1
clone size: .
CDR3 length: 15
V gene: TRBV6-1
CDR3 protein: CASTYLARAYNERFF
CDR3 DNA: TGTGCCAGCACTTATTTAGCGAGGGCCTACAATGAGCGGTTCTTT

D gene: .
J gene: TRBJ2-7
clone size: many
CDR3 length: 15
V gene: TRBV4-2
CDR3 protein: CASSQDDGIGRGQYF
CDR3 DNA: TGTGCCAGCAGCCAAGATGATGGAATCGGCCGGGGGCAGTACTTC

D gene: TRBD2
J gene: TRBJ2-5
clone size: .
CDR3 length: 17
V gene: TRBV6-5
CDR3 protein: CASSYSNPLAGGETQYF
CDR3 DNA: TGTGCCAGCAGTTACTCGAACCCGCTAGCGGGAGGAGAGACCCAGTACTTC

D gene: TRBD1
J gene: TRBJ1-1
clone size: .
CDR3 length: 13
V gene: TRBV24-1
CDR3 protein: CATSDSRTGKAFF
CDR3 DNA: TGTGCCACCAGTGATTCAAGGACAGGGAAGGCTTTCTTT

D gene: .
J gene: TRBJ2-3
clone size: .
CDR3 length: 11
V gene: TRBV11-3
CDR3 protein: CASSPADTQYF
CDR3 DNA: TGTGCCAGCTCACCAGCAGATACGCAGTATTTT

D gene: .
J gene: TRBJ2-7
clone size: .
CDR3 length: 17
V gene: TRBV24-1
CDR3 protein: CATCDSDAGTGSYEQYF
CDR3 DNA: TGTGCCACCTGTGATTCTGACGCCGGGACGGGCTCCTACGAGCAGTACTTC

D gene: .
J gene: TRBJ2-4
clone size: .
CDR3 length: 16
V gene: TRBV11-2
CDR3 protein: CASSLGGNFTKNIQYF
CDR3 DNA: TGTGCCAGCAGCTTAGGGGGGAACTTTACCAAAAACATTCAGTACTTC

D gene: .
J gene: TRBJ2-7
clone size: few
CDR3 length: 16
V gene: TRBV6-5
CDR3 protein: CASSPTPQTPGYEQYF
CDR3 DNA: TGTGCCAGCAGCCCGACCCCACAGACACCGGGCTACGAGCAGTACTTC

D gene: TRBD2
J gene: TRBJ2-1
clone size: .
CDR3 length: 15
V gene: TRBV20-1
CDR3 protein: CSASRTSGSINEQFF
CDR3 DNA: TGCAGTGCTTCACGGACGAGCGGGAGTATCAATGAGCAGTTCTTC

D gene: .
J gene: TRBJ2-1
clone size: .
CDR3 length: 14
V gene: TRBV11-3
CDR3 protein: CASSLGIGVGEQIF
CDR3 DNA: TGTGCCAGCAGCTTAGGGATAGGGGTGGGTGAGCAGATCTTC